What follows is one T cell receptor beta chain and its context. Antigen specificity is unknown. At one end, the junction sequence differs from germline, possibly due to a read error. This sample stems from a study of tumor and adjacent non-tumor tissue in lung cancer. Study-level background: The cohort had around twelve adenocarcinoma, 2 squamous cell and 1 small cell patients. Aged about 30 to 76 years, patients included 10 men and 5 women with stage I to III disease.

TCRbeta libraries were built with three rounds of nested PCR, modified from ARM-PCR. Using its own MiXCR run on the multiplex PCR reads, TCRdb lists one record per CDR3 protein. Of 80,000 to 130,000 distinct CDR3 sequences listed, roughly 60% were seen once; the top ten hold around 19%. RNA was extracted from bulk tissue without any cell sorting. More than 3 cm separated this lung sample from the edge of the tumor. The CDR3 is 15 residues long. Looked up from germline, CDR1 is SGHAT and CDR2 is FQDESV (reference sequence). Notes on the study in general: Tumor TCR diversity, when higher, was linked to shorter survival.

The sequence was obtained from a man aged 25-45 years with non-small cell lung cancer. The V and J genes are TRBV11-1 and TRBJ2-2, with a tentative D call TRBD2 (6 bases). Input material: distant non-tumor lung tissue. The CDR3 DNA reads TGTGTCAGCAACCAGAAGGGCAGGGAGGCCGGGGAGCTGTTTTTT. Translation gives CVSNQKGREAGELFF.